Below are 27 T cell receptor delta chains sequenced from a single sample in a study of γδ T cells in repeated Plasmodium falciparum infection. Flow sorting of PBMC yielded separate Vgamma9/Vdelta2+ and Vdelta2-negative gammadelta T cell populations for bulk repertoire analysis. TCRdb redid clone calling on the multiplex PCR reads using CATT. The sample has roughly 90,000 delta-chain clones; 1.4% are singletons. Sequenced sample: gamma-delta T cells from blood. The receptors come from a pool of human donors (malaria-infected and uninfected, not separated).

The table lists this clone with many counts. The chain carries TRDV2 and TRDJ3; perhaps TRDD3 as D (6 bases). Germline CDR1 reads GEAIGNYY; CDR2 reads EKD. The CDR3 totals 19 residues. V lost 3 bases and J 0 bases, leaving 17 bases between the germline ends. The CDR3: CACDDIGGGSSWDTRQMFF. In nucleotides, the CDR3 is TGTGCCTGTGACGATATTGGGGGGGGAAGCTCCTGGGACACCCGACAGATGTTTTTC.

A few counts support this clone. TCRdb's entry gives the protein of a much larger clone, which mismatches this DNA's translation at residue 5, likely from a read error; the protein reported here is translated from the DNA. The CDR3 DNA is TGTGCCTGTGACGCCGGGGGGACGGCCACCGATAAACTCATCTTT. Its translation is CACDAGGTATDKLIF. This chain links TRDV2 with TRDJ1, with D perhaps TRDD3 (6 bases). TCRdb offers no J gene call, so here the DNA was matched to germline to obtain one. The length of the CDR3 is 15 residues. Germline assignment: CDR1 GEAIGNYY and CDR2 EKD. Trimming stripped 3 bases from V and 1 base from J, with 14 bases between.

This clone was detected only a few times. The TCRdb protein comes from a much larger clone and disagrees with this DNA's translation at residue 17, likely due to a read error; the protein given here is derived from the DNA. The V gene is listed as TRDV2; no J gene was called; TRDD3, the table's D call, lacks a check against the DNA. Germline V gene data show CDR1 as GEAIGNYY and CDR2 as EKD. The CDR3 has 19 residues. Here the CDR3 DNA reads TGTGCCTGTGACACCTTATTCGGGGGGACGTCAGAGGGGACCGATAAACACATCTTT. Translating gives CACDTLFGGTSEGTDKHIF.

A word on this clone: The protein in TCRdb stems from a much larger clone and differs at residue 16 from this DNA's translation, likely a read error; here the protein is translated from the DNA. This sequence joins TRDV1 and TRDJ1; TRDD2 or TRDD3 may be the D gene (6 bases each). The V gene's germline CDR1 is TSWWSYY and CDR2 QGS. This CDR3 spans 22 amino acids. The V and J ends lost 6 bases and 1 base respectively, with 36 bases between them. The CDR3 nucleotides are TGTGCTCTTGGTGTAAACCCGCCTTCCGACGACCAATGTGGGATATGCACCGATAAACTCATCTTT. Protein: CALGVNPPSDDQCGICTDKLIF.

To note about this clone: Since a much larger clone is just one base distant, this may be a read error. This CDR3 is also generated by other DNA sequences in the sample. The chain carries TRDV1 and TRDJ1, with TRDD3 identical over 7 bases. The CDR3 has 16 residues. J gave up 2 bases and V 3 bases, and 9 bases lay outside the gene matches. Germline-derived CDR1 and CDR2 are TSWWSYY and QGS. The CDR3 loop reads CALGERSRWGTDKLIF. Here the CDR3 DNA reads TGTGCTCTTGGGGAGCGATCACGCTGGGGGACCGATAAACTCATCTTT.

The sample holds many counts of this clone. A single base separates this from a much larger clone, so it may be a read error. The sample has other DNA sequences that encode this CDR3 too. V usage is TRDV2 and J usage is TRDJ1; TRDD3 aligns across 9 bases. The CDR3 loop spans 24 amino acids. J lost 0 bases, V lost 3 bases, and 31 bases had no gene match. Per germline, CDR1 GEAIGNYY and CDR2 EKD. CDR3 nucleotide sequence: TGTGCCTGTGACCCCCTCGGTTTCGATGGTACTGGGGGACTCGAAATAAGGTACACCGATAAACTCATCTTT. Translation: CACDPLGFDGTGGLEIRYTDKLIF.

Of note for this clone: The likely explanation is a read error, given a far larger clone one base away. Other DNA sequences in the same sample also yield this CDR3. CDR3 protein: CALGGTSPPTNDKLIF. The CDR3 region has the DNA TGTGCTCTTGGGGGTACTTCTCCACCAACCAACGATAAGCTCATCTTT. The J gene is TRDJ1, the V gene TRDV1; no clear D. The germline gives CDR1 TSWWSYY, CDR2 QGS. CDR3 length: 16 residues.

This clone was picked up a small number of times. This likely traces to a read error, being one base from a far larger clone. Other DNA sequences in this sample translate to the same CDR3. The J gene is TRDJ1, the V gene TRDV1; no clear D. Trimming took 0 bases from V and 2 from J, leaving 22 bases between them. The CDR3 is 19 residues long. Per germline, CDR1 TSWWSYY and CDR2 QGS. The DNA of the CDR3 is TGTGCTCTTGGGGAACTAGAGTCGTCTCGGTCCTTTATTACCGATAAACTCATCTTT. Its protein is CALGELESSRSFITDKLIF.

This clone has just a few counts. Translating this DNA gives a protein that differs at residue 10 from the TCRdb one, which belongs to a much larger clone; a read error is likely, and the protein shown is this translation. The CDR3 bases are TGTGCCCTATTCCGCCTTCCTCGATGGAGGATGATGGCGGACACCGATAAACTCATCTTT. Protein: CALFRLPRWRMMADTDKLIF. The rearrangement uses TRDV3 and TRDJ1, with 7 bases that match TRDD2. Germline CDR1 and CDR2: TVYSNPD and GDNSRS (reference sequence). Losses at the gene ends were 5 bases for V and 0 bases for J; bases not matched to a gene: 27. CDR3 length: 20 residues.

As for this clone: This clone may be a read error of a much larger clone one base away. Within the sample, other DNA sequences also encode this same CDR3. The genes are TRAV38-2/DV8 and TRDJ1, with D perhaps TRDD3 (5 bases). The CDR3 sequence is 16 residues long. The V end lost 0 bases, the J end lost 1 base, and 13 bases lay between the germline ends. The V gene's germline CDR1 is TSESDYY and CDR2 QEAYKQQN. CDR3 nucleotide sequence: TGTGCTTATAGGAGCGGACAGCCTGGGCCCACCGATAAACTCATCTTT. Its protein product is CAYRSGQPGPTDKLIF.

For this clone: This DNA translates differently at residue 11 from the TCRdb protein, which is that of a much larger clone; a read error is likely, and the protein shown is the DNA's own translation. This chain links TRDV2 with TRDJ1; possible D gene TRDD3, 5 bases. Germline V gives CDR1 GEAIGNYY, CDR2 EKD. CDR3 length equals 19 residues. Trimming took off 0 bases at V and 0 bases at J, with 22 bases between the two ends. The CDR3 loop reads CACDTVSRGATTYTDKLIF. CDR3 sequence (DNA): TGTGCCTGTGACACCGTTTCTCGGGGGGCCACTACGTACACCGATAAACTCATCTTT.

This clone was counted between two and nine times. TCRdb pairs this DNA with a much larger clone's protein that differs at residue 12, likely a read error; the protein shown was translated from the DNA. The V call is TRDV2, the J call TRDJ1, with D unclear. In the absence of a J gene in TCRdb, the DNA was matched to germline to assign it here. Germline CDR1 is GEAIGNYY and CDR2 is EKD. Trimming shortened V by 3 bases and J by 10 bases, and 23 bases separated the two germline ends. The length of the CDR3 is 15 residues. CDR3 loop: CACDPLQRPHGRLIF. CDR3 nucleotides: TGTGCCTGTGACCCCTTACAACGTCCGCACGGTAGACTCATCTTT.

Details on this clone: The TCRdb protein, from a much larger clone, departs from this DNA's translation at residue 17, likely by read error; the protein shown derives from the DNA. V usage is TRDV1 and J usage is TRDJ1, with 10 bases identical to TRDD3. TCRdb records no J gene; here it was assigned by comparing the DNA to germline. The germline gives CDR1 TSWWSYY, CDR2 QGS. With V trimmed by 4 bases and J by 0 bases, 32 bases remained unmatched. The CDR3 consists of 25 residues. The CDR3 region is CALGVPFPALSYFTGGCEYTDKLIF. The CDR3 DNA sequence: TGTGCTCTTGGGGTCCCATTCCCCGCCCTTTCCTACTTTACTGGGGGATGCGAATACACCGATAAACTCATCTTT.

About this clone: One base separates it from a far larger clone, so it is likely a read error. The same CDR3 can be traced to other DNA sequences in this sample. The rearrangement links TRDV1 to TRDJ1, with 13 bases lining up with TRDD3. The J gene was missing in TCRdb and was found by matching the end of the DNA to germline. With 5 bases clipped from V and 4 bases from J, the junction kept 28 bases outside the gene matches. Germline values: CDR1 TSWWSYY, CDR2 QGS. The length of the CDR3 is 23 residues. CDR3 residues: CALGSTSLSHRTYTGGYGDKLIF. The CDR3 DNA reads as TGTGCTCTTGGGTCGACGTCCCTGTCCCACCGGACGTATACTGGGGGATACGGCGATAAACTCATCTTT.

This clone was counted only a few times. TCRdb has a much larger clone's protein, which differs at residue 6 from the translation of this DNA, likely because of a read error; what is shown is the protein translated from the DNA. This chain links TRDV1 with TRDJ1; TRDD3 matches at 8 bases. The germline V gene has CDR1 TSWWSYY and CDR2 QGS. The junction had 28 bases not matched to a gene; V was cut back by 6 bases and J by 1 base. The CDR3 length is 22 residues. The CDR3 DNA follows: TGTGCTCTTGGTGTAAGCCCGCCTTCCGACGACCAATGTGGGATACGCACCGATAAACTCATCTTT. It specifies CALGVSPPSDDQCGIRTDKLIF.

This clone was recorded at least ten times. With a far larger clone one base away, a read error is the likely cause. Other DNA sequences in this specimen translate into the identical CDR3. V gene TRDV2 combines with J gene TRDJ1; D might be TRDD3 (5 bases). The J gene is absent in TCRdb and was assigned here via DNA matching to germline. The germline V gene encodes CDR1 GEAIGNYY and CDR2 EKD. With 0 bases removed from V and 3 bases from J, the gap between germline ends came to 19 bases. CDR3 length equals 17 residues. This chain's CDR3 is CACDTVGGYADPDKLIF. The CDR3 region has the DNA TGTGCCTGTGACACCGTAGGGGGGTACGCGGATCCCGATAAACTCATCTTT.

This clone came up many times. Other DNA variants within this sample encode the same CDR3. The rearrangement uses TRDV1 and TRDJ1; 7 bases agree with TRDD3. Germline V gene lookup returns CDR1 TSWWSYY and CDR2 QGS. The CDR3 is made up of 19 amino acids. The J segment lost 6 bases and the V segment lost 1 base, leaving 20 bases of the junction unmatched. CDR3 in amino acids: CALGEPSLPLLRGIHKLIF. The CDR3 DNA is TGTGCTCTTGGGGAACCATCTCTTCCCTTGTTAAGGGGGATCCATAAACTCATCTTT.

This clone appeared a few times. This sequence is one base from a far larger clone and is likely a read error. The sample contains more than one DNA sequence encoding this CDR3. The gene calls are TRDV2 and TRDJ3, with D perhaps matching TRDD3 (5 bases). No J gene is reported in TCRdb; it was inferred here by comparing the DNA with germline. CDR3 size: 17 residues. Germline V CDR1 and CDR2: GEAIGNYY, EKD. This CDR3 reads CACDTKGKTWDTRQMFF. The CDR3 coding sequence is TGCGCCTGTGACACGAAGGGGAAAACCTGGGACACCCGACAGATGTTTTTC.

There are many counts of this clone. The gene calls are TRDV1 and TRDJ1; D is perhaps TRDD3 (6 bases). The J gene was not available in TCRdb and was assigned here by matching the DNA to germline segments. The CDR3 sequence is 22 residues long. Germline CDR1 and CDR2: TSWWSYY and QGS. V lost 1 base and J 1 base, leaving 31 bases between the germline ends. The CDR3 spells CALGEPFLDYWVVKPGTDKLIF. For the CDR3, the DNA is TGTGCTCTTGGGGAACCATTCCTGGACTACTGGGTCGTTAAGCCGGGCACCGATAAACTCATCTTT.

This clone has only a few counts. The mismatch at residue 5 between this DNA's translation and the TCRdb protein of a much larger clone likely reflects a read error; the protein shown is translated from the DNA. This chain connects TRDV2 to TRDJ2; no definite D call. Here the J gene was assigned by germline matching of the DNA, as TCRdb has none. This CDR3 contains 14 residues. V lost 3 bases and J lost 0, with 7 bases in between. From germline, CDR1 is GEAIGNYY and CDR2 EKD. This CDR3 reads CACDRLALTAQLFF. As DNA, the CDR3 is TGTGCCTGTGACCGTTTAGCTTTGACAGCACAACTCTTCTTT.

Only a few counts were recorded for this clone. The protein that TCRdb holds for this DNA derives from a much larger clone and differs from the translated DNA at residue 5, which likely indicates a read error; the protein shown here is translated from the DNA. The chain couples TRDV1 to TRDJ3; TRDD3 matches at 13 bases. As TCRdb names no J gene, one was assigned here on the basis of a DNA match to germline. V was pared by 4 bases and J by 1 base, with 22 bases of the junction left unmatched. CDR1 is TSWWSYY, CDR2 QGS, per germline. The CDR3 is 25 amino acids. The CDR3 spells CALGGLASYGYWGIRVSWDTRQMFF. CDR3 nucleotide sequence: TGTGCTCTTGGGGGATTGGCTTCCTACGGTTACTGGGGGATACGCGTATCCTGGGACACCCGACAGATGTTTTTC.

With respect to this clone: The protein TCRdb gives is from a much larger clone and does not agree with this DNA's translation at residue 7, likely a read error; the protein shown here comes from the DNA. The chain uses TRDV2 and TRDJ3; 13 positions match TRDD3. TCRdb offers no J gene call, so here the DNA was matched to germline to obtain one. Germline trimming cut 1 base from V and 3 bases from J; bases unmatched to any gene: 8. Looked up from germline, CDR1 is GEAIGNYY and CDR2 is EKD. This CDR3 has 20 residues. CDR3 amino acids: CACDTFDWGIRDWDTRQMFF. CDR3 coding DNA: TGTGCCTGTGACACTTTCGACTGGGGGATACGCGACTGGGACACCCGACAGATGTTTTTC.

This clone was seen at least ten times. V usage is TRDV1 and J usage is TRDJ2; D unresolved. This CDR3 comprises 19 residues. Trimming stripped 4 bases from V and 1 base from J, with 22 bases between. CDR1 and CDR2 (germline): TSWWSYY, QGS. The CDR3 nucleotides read TGTGCTCTTGGGGCTAAAAGACTGCCCGGGTCGAGTTTGACAGCACAACTCTTCTTT. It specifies CALGAKRLPGSSLTAQLFF.

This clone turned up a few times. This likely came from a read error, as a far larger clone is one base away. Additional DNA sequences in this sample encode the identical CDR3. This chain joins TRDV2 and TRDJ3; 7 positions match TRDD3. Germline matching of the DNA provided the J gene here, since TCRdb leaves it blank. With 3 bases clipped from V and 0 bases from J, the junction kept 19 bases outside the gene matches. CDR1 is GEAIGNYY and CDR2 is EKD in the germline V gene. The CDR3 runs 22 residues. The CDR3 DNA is TGTGCCTGTGACTCACCCACCGGAATGGGGGAACGTAGCTCCTGGGACACCCGACAGATGTTTTTC. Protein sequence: CACDSPTGMGERSSWDTRQMFF.

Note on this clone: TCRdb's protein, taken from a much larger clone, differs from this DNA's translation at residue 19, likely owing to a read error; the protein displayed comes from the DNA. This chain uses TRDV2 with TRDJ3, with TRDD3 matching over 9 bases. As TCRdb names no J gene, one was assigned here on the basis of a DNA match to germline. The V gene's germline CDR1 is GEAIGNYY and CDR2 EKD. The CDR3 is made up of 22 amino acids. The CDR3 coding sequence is TGTGCCTGTGACTTTCGCCCTCTCTGGGGGATCTCAAGCTCCTGGGACACCCGACGGATGTTTTTC. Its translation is CACDFRPLWGISSSWDTRRMFF.

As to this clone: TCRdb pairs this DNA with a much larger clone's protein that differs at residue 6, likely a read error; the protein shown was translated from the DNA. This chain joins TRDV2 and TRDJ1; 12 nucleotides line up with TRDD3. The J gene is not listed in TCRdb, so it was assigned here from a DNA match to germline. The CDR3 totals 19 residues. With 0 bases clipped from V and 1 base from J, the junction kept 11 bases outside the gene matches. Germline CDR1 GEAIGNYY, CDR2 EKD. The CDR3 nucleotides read TGTGCCTGTGACACCATTCCCGTACTGGGGGATACTGCCACCGATAAACTCATCTTT. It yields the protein CACDTIPVLGDTATDKLIF.

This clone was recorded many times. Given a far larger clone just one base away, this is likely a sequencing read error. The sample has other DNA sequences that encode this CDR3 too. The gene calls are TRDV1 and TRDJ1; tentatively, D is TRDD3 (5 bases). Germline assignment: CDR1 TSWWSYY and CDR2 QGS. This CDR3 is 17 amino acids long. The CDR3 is CALGLPPAGLFTDKLIF. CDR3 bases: TGTGCTCTTGGGCTACCTCCGGCGGGATTGTTTACCGATAAGCTCATCTTT.